The 22 T cell receptor beta chains given below trace back to one sample, sequenced in a study of early T cells in non-severe SARS-CoV-2 infection. TCRdb re-analysed the 5' RACE reads in MiXCR, keeping a single row per CDR3 protein. Altogether 50,000 to 55,000 distinct CDR3 sequences are present, about 9.3% being singletons, with the ten largest covering under 15%. The sample was whole blood. The receptors were sampled from an adult who was a healthcare worker with PCR-confirmed SARS-CoV-2 infection or an uninfected control (not recorded which).

This clonotype was picked up many times. J is TRBJ2-7 and V is TRBV11-3; 8 bases match TRBD2. The length of the CDR3 is 13 residues. Germline trimming cut 5 bases from V and 0 bases from J; bases unmatched to any gene: 0. From germline, CDR1 is SGHNT and CDR2 YENEEA. Here the CDR3 reads CASSGTSSYEQYF. The CDR3 bases are TGTGCCAGCAGCGGGACTAGCTCCTACGAGCAGTACTTC.

This clonotype was found many times. The genes are TRBV12-3 or TRBV12-4 and TRBJ2-6; TRBD1 aligns across 8 bases. The CDR3 is 19 residues long. Unmatched junction bases numbered 10, after V lost 3 bases and J lost 0 bases. In nucleotides, the CDR3 is TGTGCCAGCAGTTTCGAGTGGGGCAGGGGGCTCTCTGGGGCCAACGTCCTGACTTTC. It specifies CASSFEWGRGLSGANVLTF.

There are many counts of this clonotype. This chain connects TRBV7-2 to TRBJ2-3; D is perhaps TRBD2 (5 bases). CDR1 and CDR2 (germline): SGHTA, FQGNSA. The V gene lost 1 base and the J gene lost 4 bases, with 15 bases spanning the gap. The CDR3 runs 16 residues. The DNA of the CDR3 is TGTGCCAGCAGCTTAGGGGCAAGGACTTCCGCAGATACGCAGTATTTT. Residues: CASSLGARTSADTQYF. The variable domain in full, completed from reference TRBV7-2 and TRBJ2-3, reads GAGVSQSPSNKVTEKGKDVELRCDPISGHTALYWYRQSLGQGLEFLIYFQGNSAPDKSGLPSDRFSAERTGGSVSTLTIQRTQQEDSAVYLCASSLGARTSADTQYFGPGTRLTVL.

This chain uses TRBV27 with TRBJ2-1; unclear D gene. Germline assignment: CDR1 MNHEY and CDR2 SMNVEV (reference sequence). V dropped 2 bases and J dropped 9 bases, with 11 bases sitting between them. CDR3 length: 13 residues. The CDR3 bases are TGTGCCAGCAGTTTACTAAACTGGAGTGAGCAGTTCTTC. Amino acid sequence: CASSLLNWSEQFF.

This clonotype was counted only a few times. The chain uses TRBV12-3 or TRBV12-4 and TRBJ1-4; D unresolved. V shed 2 bases and J shed 7 bases, with 11 bases lying between them. This CDR3 region has 14 residues. The CDR3 loop reads CASSLRRRAEKLFF. The CDR3 DNA is TGTGCCAGCAGTTTAAGGAGGAGAGCTGAAAAACTGTTTTTT.

This clonotype has at least ten counts. The chain is built from TRBV6-6 and TRBJ1-5; 7 bases map to TRBD1. The junction had 9 bases not matched to a gene; V was cut back by 6 bases and J by 4 bases. The CDR3 consists of 15 residues. Germline V CDR1 and CDR2: MNHNY, SVGAGI (reference sequence). The CDR3 DNA reads TGTGCCAGCAGCACGAACAGGGGAACGAATCAGCCCCAGCATTTT. The encoded protein is CASSTNRGTNQPQHF.

Judged by abundance, this clonotype is medium-sized. V is TRBV20-1 and J is TRBJ2-3; 12 bases fit TRBD2. V was clipped by 5 bases and J by 4 bases; unmatched bases: 7. Germline lookup yields CDR1 DFQATT and CDR2 SNEGSKA (reference sequence). The CDR3 runs 15 residues. The CDR3 region has the DNA TGCAGTGCTGAAGGACTAGCGGGGCCCGCAGATACGCAGTATTTT. Translation gives CSAEGLAGPADTQYF.

The V gene is TRBV7-9, the J gene TRBJ1-1; weak D call: TRBD1 (6 bases). Trimming removed 4 bases from V and 3 bases from J, with 15 bases in between. CDR3 size: 15 residues. CDR1 and CDR2 from the germline V gene are SEHNR and FQNEAQ (reference sequence). CDR3 sequence: CASSSRTGRDTEAFF. The CDR3 nucleotides read TGTGCCAGCAGCTCGAGAACAGGGCGGGACACTGAAGCTTTCTTT.

This clonotype was counted ten times or more. V usage is TRBV20-1 and J usage is TRBJ2-3, with D possibly being TRBD1 (5 bases). Germline loops: CDR1 DFQATT, CDR2 SNEGSKA (reference sequence). Trimming stripped 7 bases from V and 2 bases from J, with 13 bases between. This CDR3 comprises 13 residues. The CDR3 DNA follows: TGCAGTGTAGAGGCAGGGCCCACAGATACGCAGTATTTT. It translates to CSVEAGPTDTQYF.

This clonotype was seen only a few times. The rearrangement uses TRBV29-1 and TRBJ2-3, with 11 bases that match TRBD2. Germline assignment: CDR1 SQVTM and CDR2 ANQGSEA. The trim removed 4 bases at V and 2 bases at J, leaving 5 bases unmatched. CDR3 size: 15 residues. CDR3 protein: CSVAGLAGHTDTQYF. DNA for the CDR3: TGCAGCGTTGCCGGACTAGCGGGCCACACAGATACGCAGTATTTT.

The chain joins TRBV4-3 to TRBJ2-1; D remains ambiguous. Germline-derived CDR1 and CDR2 are LGHNA and YSLEER. V was pared by 1 base and J by 0 bases, with 16 bases between. This CDR3 contains 18 residues. This chain's CDR3 is CASSQAWQGQSSYNEQFF. The CDR3 region has the DNA TGCGCCAGCAGCCAAGCGTGGCAAGGTCAAAGCTCCTACAATGAGCAGTTCTTC.

This clonotype was observed at least ten times. This rearrangement joins TRBV29-1 to TRBJ2-2; TRBD2 matches at 7 bases. V shed 7 bases, J shed 3 bases, and the junction held 11 bases outside the gene matches. Germline V lookup: CDR1 SQVTM, CDR2 ANQGSEA. CDR3 size: 15 residues. The CDR3 loop is CSATGTNLHTGELFF. CDR3 coding DNA: TGCAGCGCTACCGGGACTAACTTGCACACCGGGGAGCTGTTTTTT.

This clonotype occurred a few times. V is TRBV29-1 and J is TRBJ2-5; either TRBD1 or TRBD2 may supply D (5 bases each). This CDR3 is built from 13 residues. V lost 3 bases, J lost 5 bases, and 13 bases lay in between. Germline assignment: CDR1 SQVTM and CDR2 ANQGSEA. Written as DNA, the CDR3 is TGCAGCGTTGATCTCGTGAGGGGCGAGACCCAGTACTTC. Translation: CSVDLVRGETQYF.

V is TRBV4-1 and J is TRBJ2-7, with D perhaps matching TRBD1 or TRBD2 (6 bases each). There are 14 residues in the CDR3. The V end was cut by 4 bases, the J end by 6 bases, with 16 bases between. Per germline, CDR1 MGHRA and CDR2 YSYEKL. CDR3 DNA sequence: TGCGCCAGCAGCCTCGCGCGCAGGGGAGGCGAGCAGTACTTC. Translating gives CASSLARRGGEQYF.

This clonotype has a handful of counts. V and J are TRBV11-2 and TRBJ2-3; TRBD1 aligns across 8 bases. V was pared by 4 bases and J by 0 bases, with 3 bases of the junction left unmatched. The CDR3 extends over 15 amino acids. CDR1 is SGHAT and CDR2 is FQNNGV in the germline V gene. This chain's CDR3 is CASSYQGASTDTQYF. DNA of the CDR3: TGTGCCAGCAGCTACCAGGGGGCTAGCACAGATACGCAGTATTTT.

The chain joins TRBV12-3 or TRBV12-4 to TRBJ2-3; D is unclear. This CDR3 region has 15 residues. Trimming shortened V by 5 bases and J by 3 bases, and 15 bases separated the two germline ends. The CDR3 sequence: CASSPFLGWTDTQYF. CDR3 coding DNA: TGTGCCAGCAGTCCCTTTCTGGGGTGGACAGATACGCAGTATTTT.

This clonotype was seen many times. The rearrangement uses TRBV7-9 and TRBJ2-7, with unresolved D. The CDR3 has 14 residues. Germline V gives CDR1 SEHNR, CDR2 FQNEAQ (reference sequence). Trimming took 0 bases from V and 7 from J, leaving 13 bases between them. DNA of the CDR3: TGTGCCAGCAGCTTAGCTGGCAGCCCCTGGGAGCAGTACTTC. Amino acids: CASSLAGSPWEQYF.

The chain uses TRBV29-1 and TRBJ2-1; the match to TRBD2 covers 9 bases. V lost 0 bases, J lost 9 bases, and 6 bases stayed unmatched. The CDR3 contains 14 residues. Germline loops: CDR1 SQVTM, CDR2 ANQGSEA. The CDR3 spells CSVEDPSGMVEQFF. The CDR3 nucleotides read TGCAGCGTTGAAGACCCTAGCGGGATGGTTGAGCAGTTCTTC.

This clonotype came up many times. This chain joins TRBV20-1 and TRBJ2-1; TRBD2 aligns across 8 bases. Germline V lookup: CDR1 DFQATT, CDR2 SNEGSKA (reference sequence). The CDR3 is 16 amino acids. Unmatched junction bases numbered 5, after V lost 0 bases and J lost 1 base. The CDR3 sequence: CSARESGSISYNEQFF. CDR3 sequence (DNA): TGCAGTGCTAGAGAAAGCGGGAGCATATCCTACAATGAGCAGTTCTTC.

This clonotype was counted many times. This chain connects TRBV6-2 or TRBV6-3 to TRBJ1-5; D is unresolved. The length of the CDR3 is 12 residues. The germline CDR1 and CDR2 sequences are MNHEY and SVGEGT. V was shortened by 9 bases and J by 0 bases, with 6 bases between the two germline ends. The CDR3 DNA follows: TGTGCCAGTGCATATAGCAATCAGCCCCAGCATTTT. Translated: CASAYSNQPQHF.

The CDR3 bases are TGTGCCACCAGTGACTCTGCCAGGTCAGCGAAAGAGACCCAGTACTTC. Amino acid sequence: CATSDSARSAKETQYF. This chain connects TRBV24-1 to TRBJ2-5; D not certain. This CDR3 is built from 16 residues. V lost 4 bases and J lost 3, with 17 bases in between. Germline V gives CDR1 KGHDR, CDR2 SFDVKD.

This clonotype was recorded at least ten times. The gene calls are TRBV13 and TRBJ2-1; 10 nucleotides line up with TRBD1. The CDR3 sequence is 17 residues long. Germline V gene lookup returns CDR1 PRHDT and CDR2 FYEKMQ (reference sequence). V lost 6 bases and J lost 10; bases outside the gene matches: 18. CDR3 loop: CASRPKAGTGEVDEQFF. CDR3 nucleotide sequence: TGTGCCAGCAGACCAAAGGCCGGGACAGGGGAAGTCGACGAGCAGTTCTTC.